This T cell receptor beta chain was identified during a study of cytomegalovirus exposure and HLA in healthy donors. Trimming removed 1 base at V and 9 bases at J, with 10 bases between. Looked up from germline, CDR1 is LNHDA and CDR2 is SQIVND (reference sequence). The CDR3 runs 13 residues. Of note for this clone: Its antigen is as yet unknown.

Findings and caveats of the study: In most subjects, TCR beta sequences reportedly gave accurate predictions of HLA-A and HLA-B alleles. In a later analysis, parvovirus B19, influenza, CMV and Epstein-Barr virus appeared linked to several top co-occurrence clusters. Cytomegalovirus-associated status was assigned to about 180 TCR beta chains.

PCR used 60 Vbeta primers and 13 Jbeta primers. Assay: immunoSEQ multiplex PCR; the TCRdb copy retains only in-frame clones and omits some. The table has about 52,000 clones, 72% seen once. J is TRBJ2-1 and V is TRBV19; D possibly corresponds to TRBD2 (5 bases). The specimen sequenced was PBMCs. The clonotype comes from a woman aged 50 to 60 in good health and CMV-seronegative. The CDR3 region is CASSIAEAREQFF. The CDR3, as DNA: TGTGCCAGTAGTATAGCGGAGGCGCGTGAGCAGTTCTTC.